These 28 T cell receptor beta chains share one sample of origin, sequenced in a study of blood T cell repertoires in COVID-19. This table comes from immunoSEQ multiplex PCR, and its TCRdb copy is limited to in-frame clones, with some not included. The sample records around 350,000 clones, around 87% being singletons. The sequenced sample consisted of peripheral blood. These receptors came from a human donor in a cohort sampled during active COVID-19.

The chain couples TRBV6-6 to TRBJ1-5; D possibly corresponds to TRBD1 (6 bases). The V end was cut by 2 bases, the J end by 4 bases, with 6 bases between. Germline CDR1 MNHNY, CDR2 SVGAGI (reference sequence). The CDR3 has 13 amino acids. Written as DNA, the CDR3 is TGTGCCAGCAGTTACGGACAGAATCAGCCCCAGCATTTT. Translation gives CASSYGQNQPQHF.

The chain combines TRBV10-3 with TRBJ2-3; 10 nucleotides match TRBD2. Looked up from germline, CDR1 is ENHRY and CDR2 is SYGVKD. CDR3 size: 17 residues. The V gene end was trimmed by 5 bases and the J gene end by 3 bases; junction bases not matched to a gene: 11. For the CDR3, the DNA is TGTGCCATCAGTACCATAACTAGCGGGGCTGAAACAGATACGCAGTATTTT. It encodes CAISTITSGAETDTQYF.

The chain links TRBV30 to TRBJ1-2; 7 nucleotides agree with TRBD1. J lost 8 bases, V lost 0 bases, and 12 bases had no gene match. Germline V gene sequence: CDR1 GTSNPN, CDR2 SVGIG (reference sequence). CDR3 length equals 15 residues. The CDR3 bases are TGTGCCTGGAGTGTACTAGGGGGCGCGGTAGGCGGCTACACCTTC. It encodes CAWSVLGGAVGGYTF.

The V and J genes are TRBV5-1 and TRBJ2-1, with D unresolved. This CDR3 comprises 12 residues. Germline V gene sequence: CDR1 SGHRS, CDR2 YFSETQ. Trimming pared 4 bases from V and 7 bases from J, leaving 9 bases between. CDR3 loop: CASSLTSNEQFF. As DNA, the CDR3 is TGCGCCAGCAGCCTGACTTCGAATGAGCAGTTCTTC.

CDR3 nucleotide sequence: TGTGCCAGCAGCTTAAATGACAGGGGGATCGCCGGGGAGCTGTTTTTT. Residues: CASSLNDRGIAGELFF. This chain links TRBV7-3 with TRBJ2-2; 9 positions match TRBD1. CDR1 and CDR2 from the germline V gene are SGHTA and FQGTGA. Trimming removed 1 base from V and 6 bases from J; junction bases left unmatched: 6. CDR3 length: 16 amino acids.

This clone has more than one count but fewer than ten. V usage is TRBV7-3 and J usage is TRBJ2-1; TRBD1 matches at 7 bases. Per germline, CDR1 SGHTA and CDR2 FQGTGA. J was trimmed by 6 bases and V by 4 bases; bases with no gene match: 6. This CDR3 has 14 amino acids. CDR3 bases: TGTGCCAGCAGCTCGATCGACAGGGTCAATGAGCAGTTCTTC. Translating gives CASSSIDRVNEQFF.

CDR3 region: CASSPGQHNSPLHF. DNA for the CDR3: TGTGCCAGCAGCCCGGGACAGCATAATTCACCCCTCCACTTT. V is TRBV7-2 and J is TRBJ1-6; 7 bases line up with TRBD1. This CDR3 has 14 residues. Per germline, CDR1 SGHTA and CDR2 FQGNSA. After removal of 5 bases from V and 5 bases from J, the junction contained 3 bases not matched to a gene. Full variable domain (outside the CDR3, taken from reference TRBV7-2 and TRBJ1-6): GAGVSQSPSNKVTEKGKDVELRCDPISGHTALYWYRQSLGQGLEFLIYFQGNSAPDKSGLPSDRFSAERTGGSVSTLTIQRTQQEDSAVYLCASSPGQHNSPLHFGNGTRLTVT.

The chain recombines TRBV6-5 with TRBJ1-3; tentative D call: TRBD1 (6 bases). This CDR3 is built from 13 residues. CDR1 is MNHEY and CDR2 is SVGAGI in the germline V gene. With 6 bases removed from V and 5 bases from J, the gap between germline ends came to 11 bases. The CDR3 nucleotides read TGTGCCAGCAGCAGGGGAGAGCGAAACACCATATATTTT. This translates into CASSRGERNTIYF.

The chain employs TRBV29-1 and TRBJ1-1; TRBD1 agrees at 9 bases. After removal of 5 bases from V and 2 bases from J, the junction contained 0 bases not matched to a gene. Germline V gene sequence: CDR1 SQVTM, CDR2 ANQGSEA. This CDR3 comprises 12 residues. CDR3 in amino acids: CSVTGGNTEAFF. CDR3 DNA: TGCAGCGTTACAGGGGGCAACACTGAAGCTTTCTTT.

V usage is TRBV5-1 and J usage is TRBJ1-2; D gene unclear. This CDR3 has 16 amino acids. CDR1 is SGHRS, CDR2 YFSETQ, per germline. V was trimmed by 0 bases and J by 8 bases, leaving 20 bases between them. The CDR3 DNA follows: TGCGCCAGCAGCTTGGCCCACCTGACAAACGGTGAGGGCTACACCTTC. Translating it yields CASSLAHLTNGEGYTF. Full variable domain (remainder filled in from reference TRBV5-1 and TRBJ1-2): KAGVTQTPRYLIKTRGQQVTLSCSPISGHRSVSWYQQTPGQGLQFLFEYFSETQRNKGNFPGRFSGRQFSNSRSEMNVSTLELGDSALYLCASSLAHLTNGEGYTFGSGTRLTVV.

V usage is TRBV4-1 and J usage is TRBJ1-4, with D maybe TRBD1 (6 bases). The CDR3 is made up of 17 amino acids. Trimming shortened V by 2 bases and J by 6 bases, and 19 bases separated the two germline ends. Germline CDR1 reads MGHRA; CDR2 reads YSYEKL. The CDR3 region has the DNA TGCGCCAGCAGCCAACGGCGGCGGGGGGGCGGGGATGAAAAACTGTTTTTT. Protein sequence: CASSQRRRGGGDEKLFF.

The chain links TRBV4-1 to TRBJ2-7, with D possibly TRBD1 on 6 matching bases. The CDR3 contains 16 residues. V dropped 0 bases and J dropped 3 bases, with 15 bases sitting between them. Germline CDR1 MGHRA, CDR2 YSYEKL. CDR3 residues: CASSQDWTVYDYEQYF. CDR3 DNA sequence: TGCGCCAGCAGCCAAGATTGGACAGTCTATGACTACGAGCAGTACTTC.

The chain carries TRBV10-3 and TRBJ2-5; 11 nucleotides line up with TRBD2. V was pared by 10 bases and J by 5 bases, with 9 bases of the junction left unmatched. This CDR3 has 14 amino acids. The V gene's germline CDR1 is ENHRY and CDR2 SYGVKD. CDR3 amino acids: CATLAGGFRETQYF. The DNA of the CDR3 is TGTGCCACCCTAGCGGGGGGTTTCAGGGAGACCCAGTACTTC.

This chain joins TRBV29-1 and TRBJ1-2; D unclear. CDR3 length: 13 residues. Germline V gene lookup returns CDR1 SQVTM and CDR2 ANQGSEA. V shed 4 bases and J shed 3 bases, with 12 bases lying between them. Written as DNA, the CDR3 is TGCAGCGTTGGGGATGAAGCGGACTATGGCTACACCTTC. It yields the protein CSVGDEADYGYTF.

The chain has TRBV7-3 and TRBJ2-2; tentative D call: TRBD2 (6 bases). The CDR3 contains 17 residues. V was cut by 5 bases and J by 4 bases, with 20 bases left in between. The V gene's germline CDR1 is SGHTA and CDR2 FQGTGA. The CDR3 region is CASSLLGGNRGTGELFF. CDR3 nucleotides: TGTGCCAGCAGCCTCCTTGGGGGGAATCGTGGCACCGGGGAGCTGTTTTTT. Full variable domain (outside the CDR3, taken from reference TRBV7-3 and TRBJ2-2): GAGVSQTPSNKVTEKGKYVELRCDPISGHTALYWYRQSLGQGPEFLIYFQGTGAADDSGLPNDRFFAVRPEGSVSTLKIQRTERGDSAVYLCASSLLGGNRGTGELFFGEGSRLTVL.

The rearrangement joins TRBV7-9 to TRBJ2-5, with D perhaps TRBD1 (6 bases). From germline, CDR1 is SEHNR and CDR2 FQNEAQ (reference sequence). V was pared by 3 bases and J by 5 bases, with 10 bases between. The CDR3 extends over 13 amino acids. CDR3 bases: TGTGCCAGCAGCTTCATGGGGGCGGAGACCCAGTACTTC. It specifies CASSFMGAETQYF.

The rearrangement joins TRBV10-3 to TRBJ2-1; 10 nucleotides line up with TRBD2. The germline gives CDR1 ENHRY, CDR2 SYGVKD. This CDR3 comprises 16 residues. J was trimmed by 6 bases and V by 6 bases; bases with no gene match: 11. CDR3 DNA sequence: TGTGCCATCAGGGGAGGACTAGCGGACTCCGGCAATGAGCAGTTCTTC. Translating gives CAIRGGLADSGNEQFF.

This clone was seen a few times. V is TRBV6-6 and J is TRBJ1-1; 7 bases line up with TRBD1. The CDR3 sequence is 15 residues long. Losses at the gene ends were 3 bases for V and 6 bases for J; bases not matched to a gene: 10. Germline CDR1 MNHNY, CDR2 SVGAGI (reference sequence). The CDR3 nucleotides are TGTGCCAGCAGTTATCGTACAGGGGAGGTATCTGAAGCTTTCTTT. Residues: CASSYRTGEVSEAFF.

The rearrangement uses TRBV6-5 and TRBJ2-2, with 7 bases lining up with TRBD1. This CDR3 is built from 13 residues. The germline V gene has CDR1 MNHEY and CDR2 SVGAGI. Unmatched junction bases numbered 6, after V lost 11 bases and J lost 3 bases. CDR3 protein: CASAGGYTGELFF. CDR3 in DNA: TGTGCCTCCGCAGGGGGTTACACCGGGGAGCTGTTTTTT.

The chain recombines TRBV30 with TRBJ1-5, with D possibly matching TRBD1 (6 bases). Per the germline V gene, CDR1 is GTSNPN and CDR2 is SVGIG (reference sequence). Trimming stripped 3 bases from V and 0 bases from J, with 15 bases between. This CDR3 has 16 residues. The CDR3 DNA sequence: TGTGCCTGGAGCCCCGGCAGGGGATATAGCAATCAGCCCCAGCATTTT. Translated: CAWSPGRGYSNQPQHF. The full variable domain, its missing parts supplied by reference TRBV30 and TRBJ1-5, is SQTIHQWPATLVQPVGSPLSLECTVEGTSNPNLYWYRQAAGRGLQLLFYSVGIGQISSEVPQNLSASRPQDRQFILSSKKLLLSDSGFYLCAWSPGRGYSNQPQHFGDGTRLSIL.

V gene TRBV14 combines with J gene TRBJ2-1; TRBD2 matches 11 bases. Trimming removed 6 bases from V and 4 bases from J; junction bases left unmatched: 5. This CDR3 contains 15 residues. Per the germline V gene, CDR1 is SGHDN and CDR2 is FVKESK. The CDR3 loop is CASRGTSGVYNEQFF. In nucleotides, the CDR3 is TGTGCCAGCAGAGGGACTAGCGGAGTTTACAATGAGCAGTTCTTC.

The chain recombines TRBV5-1 with TRBJ1-2; 7 bases are a match to TRBD1. Looked up from germline, CDR1 is SGHRS and CDR2 is YFSETQ. This CDR3 region has 15 residues. The J segment lost 0 bases and the V segment lost 6 bases, leaving 8 bases of the junction unmatched. The CDR3 loop reads CASTNPQGPNYGYTF. In nucleotides, the CDR3 is TGCGCCAGCACTAACCCACAGGGGCCTAACTATGGCTACACCTTC.

This clone was observed a few times. The J gene is TRBJ2-5, the V gene TRBV5-1; 10 bases fit TRBD1. The V gene end was trimmed by 2 bases and the J gene end by 5 bases; junction bases not matched to a gene: 3. Germline CDR1 and CDR2: SGHRS and YFSETQ. There are 14 residues in the CDR3. For the CDR3, the DNA is TGCGCCAGCAGCTTTGGGACAGGGGATGAGACCCAGTACTTC. It specifies CASSFGTGDETQYF. Full variable domain (remainder filled in from reference TRBV5-1 and TRBJ2-5): KAGVTQTPRYLIKTRGQQVTLSCSPISGHRSVSWYQQTPGQGLQFLFEYFSETQRNKGNFPGRFSGRQFSNSRSEMNVSTLELGDSALYLCASSFGTGDETQYFGPGTRLLVL.

The chain is built from TRBV4-1 and TRBJ1-2, with 8 bases matching TRBD1. The CDR3 sequence is 16 residues long. Germline-derived CDR1 and CDR2 are MGHRA and YSYEKL. Trimming took 2 bases from V and 8 from J; bases not matched to a gene: 13. In DNA form, the CDR3 reads TGCGCCAGCAGCCAAAACGGACAGGGATCTTTTGGAGGCTACACCTTC. It is translated as CASSQNGQGSFGGYTF.

On this clone itself: Compared with germline, one end of the junction differs, possibly owing to a read error. The rearrangement links TRBV7-3 to TRBJ2-1, with a tentative D call TRBD2 (6 bases). CDR3 size: 14 residues. Germline CDR1 reads SGHTA; CDR2 reads FQGTGA. CDR3 protein: CASSLTPGLGEQFF. In DNA, the CDR3 is TGTGCCAGCAGCCTAACGCCGGGACTGGGTGAGCAGTTCTTC.

The V call is TRBV18, the J call TRBJ2-3, with TRBD2 identical over 15 bases. Germline values: CDR1 KGHSH, CDR2 LQKENI. The trim removed 3 bases at V and 4 bases at J, leaving 11 bases unmatched. CDR3 length equals 19 residues. This CDR3 reads CASSPNRLGLAGGPDTQYF. In nucleotides, the CDR3 is TGTGCCAGCTCACCTAACCGACTGGGACTAGCGGGAGGTCCAGATACGCAGTATTTT. Full variable domain (missing parts from reference TRBV18 and TRBJ2-3): NAGVMQNPRHLVRRRGQEARLRCSPMKGHSHVYWYRQLPEEGLKFMVYLQKENIIDESGMPKERFSAEFPKEGPSILRIQQVVRGDSAAYFCASSPNRLGLAGGPDTQYFGPGTRLTVL.

Comments on this clone: Germline is not matched at one junction end, which may reflect a read error. CDR3 loop: CASSSSGEGTGELFF. The DNA of the CDR3 is TGTGCTAGCAGCTCCTCGGGGGAGGGCACCGGGGAGCTGTTTTTT. The V and J genes are TRBV7-7 and TRBJ2-2, with 7 bases that match TRBD2. This CDR3 comprises 15 residues. Germline V CDR1 and CDR2: SSHAT, FNYEAQ (reference sequence).

J is TRBJ2-5 and V is TRBV29-1; D may be TRBD2 (6 bases). The length of the CDR3 is 14 residues. Deletions cut 7 bases from V and 2 bases from J, with 17 bases between. Germline loops: CDR1 SQVTM, CDR2 ANQGSEA. The CDR3: CSAAGGPGQETQYF. As DNA, the CDR3 is TGCAGCGCTGCCGGAGGGCCGGGGCAAGAGACCCAGTACTTC.